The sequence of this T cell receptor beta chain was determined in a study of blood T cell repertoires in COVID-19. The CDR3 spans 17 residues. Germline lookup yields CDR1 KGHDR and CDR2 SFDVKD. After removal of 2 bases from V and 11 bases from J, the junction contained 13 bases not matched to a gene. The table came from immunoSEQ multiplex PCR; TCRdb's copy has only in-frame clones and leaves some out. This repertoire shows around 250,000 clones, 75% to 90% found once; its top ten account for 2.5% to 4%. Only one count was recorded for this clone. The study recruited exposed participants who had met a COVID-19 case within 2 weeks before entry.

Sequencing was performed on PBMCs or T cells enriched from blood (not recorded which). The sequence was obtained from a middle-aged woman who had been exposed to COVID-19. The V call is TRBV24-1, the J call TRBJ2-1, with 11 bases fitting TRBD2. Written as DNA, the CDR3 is TGTGCCACCAGTGATTCGGCGAGGAACCTGACTAGCGGGAAGCAGTTCTTC. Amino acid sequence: CATSDSARNLTSGKQFF.